The sequence of this T cell receptor (beta chain) was determined in a study of early T cells in non-severe SARS-CoV-2 infection. General observations from the study: VDJdb-based matching was biased toward anti-spike CD8 responses and missed private and CD4 specificities.

Per the germline V gene, CDR1 is DFQATT and CDR2 is SNEGSKA (reference sequence). V was trimmed by 0 bases and J by 4 bases, leaving 14 bases between them. The CDR3 has 15 amino acids. This clonotype was seen a handful of times. Its antigen remains unknown. Separate cDNA molecules each had unique molecular identifiers attached to them. TCRdb recomputed calls from the 5' RACE reads with MiXCR, one row per CDR3 protein. The sample yields tens of thousands of distinct CDR3 sequences, roughly 7.7% seen once. V gene TRBV20-1 combines with J gene TRBJ2-3, with D tentatively TRBD2 (6 bases). This sequence originates from an adult who was a healthcare worker with PCR-confirmed SARS-CoV-2 infection or an uninfected control (not recorded which). Input material: whole blood. As DNA, the CDR3 is TGCAGTGCTAGAGAAACGGGACTTTCCTCAGATACGCAGTATTTT. Residues: CSARETGLSSDTQYF.